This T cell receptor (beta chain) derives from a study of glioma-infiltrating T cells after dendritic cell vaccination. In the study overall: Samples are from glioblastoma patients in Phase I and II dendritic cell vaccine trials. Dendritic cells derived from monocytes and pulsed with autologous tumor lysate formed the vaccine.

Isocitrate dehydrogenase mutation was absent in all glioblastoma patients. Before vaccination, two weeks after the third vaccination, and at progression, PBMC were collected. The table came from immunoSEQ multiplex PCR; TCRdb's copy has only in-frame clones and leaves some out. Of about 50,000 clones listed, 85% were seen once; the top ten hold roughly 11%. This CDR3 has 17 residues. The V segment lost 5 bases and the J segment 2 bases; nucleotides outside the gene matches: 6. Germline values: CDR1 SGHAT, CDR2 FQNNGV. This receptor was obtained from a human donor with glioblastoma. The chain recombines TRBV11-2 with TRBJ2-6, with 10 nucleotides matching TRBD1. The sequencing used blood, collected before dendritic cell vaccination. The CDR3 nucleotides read TGTGCCAGCAGCACCGGGACAGGGGAGGCTGGGGCCAACGTCCTGACTTTC. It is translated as CASSTGTGEAGANVLTF.